The next 9 T cell receptor beta chains were all read from a single sample in a study of cytomegalovirus exposure and HLA in healthy donors. Both 60 Vbeta primers and 13 Jbeta primers went into the PCR. Clones were read by immunoSEQ multiplex PCR, and TCRdb kept only the in-frame ones, dropping some. Its listing shows 120,000 to 150,000 clones. The sequenced sample consisted of PBMCs. The source of these receptors is a middle-aged man in good health and CMV-seronegative.

This chain links TRBV6-5 with TRBJ2-2, with D hard to call. Per germline, CDR1 MNHEY and CDR2 SVGAGI. The CDR3 extends over 14 amino acids. The V gene lost 6 bases and the J gene lost 1 base, with 9 bases spanning the gap. This CDR3 reads CASRSYRNTGELFF. The DNA of the CDR3 is TGTGCCAGCAGATCATACAGGAACACCGGGGAGCTGTTTTTT.

The J gene is TRBJ1-1, the V gene TRBV5-1; the match to TRBD1 covers 7 bases. The CDR3 sequence is 12 residues long. J gave up 8 bases and V 4 bases, and 5 bases lay outside the gene matches. Per germline, CDR1 SGHRS and CDR2 YFSETQ. The CDR3 nucleotides are TGCGCCAGCAGCGCCCCGGGACAGGAAGCTTTCTTT. This sequence encodes CASSAPGQEAFF.

This sequence joins TRBV5-4 and TRBJ1-6; D is uncertain. The CDR3 runs 14 residues. Germline loops: CDR1 SGHNT, CDR2 YYREEE (reference sequence). The ends were cut back, 0 bases at V and 5 bases at J, with 6 bases in the middle. As DNA, the CDR3 is TGTGCCAGCAGCTTGGACCGCGATAATTCACCCCTCCACTTT. Translating gives CASSLDRDNSPLHF.

Turning to this clone: The same CDR3 is also encoded by other DNA sequences in this sample. The genes are TRBV6-5 and TRBJ1-1, with 12 bases lining up with TRBD1. Germline trimming cut 6 bases from V and 8 bases from J; bases unmatched to any gene: 10. The V gene's germline CDR1 is MNHEY and CDR2 SVGAGI. The CDR3 is 15 residues long. The CDR3 spells CASRPWGQGAGEAFF. DNA of the CDR3: TGTGCCAGCAGGCCCTGGGGACAGGGGGCGGGGGAAGCTTTCTTT.

In DNA, the CDR3 is TGTGCCAGCAGCTTGTGGGGGGATGGCTACACCTTC. This sequence encodes CASSLWGDGYTF. This rearrangement joins TRBV5-5 to TRBJ1-2, with D maybe TRBD1 (5 bases). In germline, CDR1 is SGHKS, CDR2 YYEKEE (reference sequence). V was cut by 1 base and J by 6 bases, with 7 bases left in between. This CDR3 is built from 12 residues.

The CDR3 loop is CASSYESGGYTGELFF. For the CDR3, the DNA is TGTGCCAGCAGTTACGAGAGCGGGGGGTACACCGGGGAGCTGTTTTTT. The V gene is TRBV6-6, the J gene TRBJ2-2; 9 bases line up with TRBD2. This CDR3 spans 16 amino acids. Germline CDR1 MNHNY, CDR2 SVGAGI (reference sequence). Germline trimming cut 2 bases from V and 3 bases from J; bases unmatched to any gene: 4.

The rearrangement joins TRBV18 to TRBJ2-1; the D gene is possibly TRBD2 (5 bases). Germline V gene sequence: CDR1 KGHSH, CDR2 LQKENI. This CDR3 has 16 residues. Trimming removed 3 bases from V and 9 bases from J, with 21 bases in between. The CDR3 DNA sequence: TGTGCCAGCTCACCCGCGCTAGCCGGGCATAACGGTGAGCAGTTCTTC. Amino acid sequence: CASSPALAGHNGEQFF.

The gene calls are TRBV21-1 and TRBJ2-4; TRBD1 is the table's D call, not checked against the DNA. TRBV21-1 is a pseudogene segment. The CDR3 covers 15 residues. The CDR3 here is CASSSRLLAKNIQYF. CDR3 bases: TGTGCCAGCAGCAGCAGGCTTCTAGCCAAAAACATTCAGTACTTC.

This chain uses TRBV4-3 with TRBJ1-1; D is uncertain. V was shortened by 0 bases and J by 0 bases, with 11 bases between the two germline ends. Germline CDR1 LGHNA, CDR2 YSLEER. The CDR3 covers 16 residues. Here the CDR3 reads CASSQEASTVNTEAFF. The CDR3 nucleotides are TGCGCCAGCAGCCAAGAAGCTAGCACAGTGAACACTGAAGCTTTCTTT.